The T cell receptor beta chain under discussion was sequenced for a study of radiotherapy plus CTLA-4 blockade in lung cancer. The CDR3 loop spans 17 amino acids. V shed 5 bases, J shed 6 bases, and the junction held 14 bases outside the gene matches. Germline-derived CDR1 and CDR2 are SGHTA and FQGNSA. TCRdb keeps only in-frame clones here, not all; method: immunoSEQ multiplex PCR. The data hold tens of thousands of clones, with around 86% observed a single time. A word on this clone: Its matching antigen is unknown.

Study outcomes and limitations: How blood T cell clones changed early, along with interferon-beta, reportedly forecast response best.

The TCR comes from a human donor with non-small cell lung cancer that progressed on radiotherapy plus ipilimumab. This sequence joins TRBV7-2 and TRBJ2-1; 9 bases line up with TRBD2. The material sequenced was peripheral blood, taken from a patient treated with radiotherapy plus ipilimumab. The CDR3 sequence is CASSLIVSSGAGNEQFF. The CDR3 DNA reads TGTGCCAGCAGCCTCATAGTGTCTAGCGGGGCTGGCAATGAGCAGTTCTTC. Complete variable domain (other parts from reference TRBV7-2 and TRBJ2-1): GAGVSQSPSNKVTEKGKDVELRCDPISGHTALYWYRQSLGQGLEFLIYFQGNSAPDKSGLPSDRFSAERTGGSVSTLTIQRTQQEDSAVYLCASSLIVSSGAGNEQFFGPGTRLTVL.